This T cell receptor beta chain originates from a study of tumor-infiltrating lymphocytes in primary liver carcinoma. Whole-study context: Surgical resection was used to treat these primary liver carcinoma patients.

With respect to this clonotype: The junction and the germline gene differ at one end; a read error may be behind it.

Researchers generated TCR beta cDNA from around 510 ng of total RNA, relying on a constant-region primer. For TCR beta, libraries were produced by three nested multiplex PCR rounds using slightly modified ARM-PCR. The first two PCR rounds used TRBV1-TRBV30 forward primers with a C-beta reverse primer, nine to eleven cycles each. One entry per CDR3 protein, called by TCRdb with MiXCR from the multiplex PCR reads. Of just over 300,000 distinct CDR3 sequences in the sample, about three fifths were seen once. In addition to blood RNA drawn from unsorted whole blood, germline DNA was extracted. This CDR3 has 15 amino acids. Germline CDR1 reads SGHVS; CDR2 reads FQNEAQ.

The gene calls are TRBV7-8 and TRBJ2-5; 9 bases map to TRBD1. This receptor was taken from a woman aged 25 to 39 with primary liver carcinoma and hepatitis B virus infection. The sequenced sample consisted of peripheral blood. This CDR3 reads CAGSYRGTGKETQYF. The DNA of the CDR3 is TGTGCCGGCAGCTACCGCGGGACAGGGAAAGAGACCCAGTACTTC.